Detailed here is one T cell receptor beta chain. Method: immunoSEQ multiplex PCR; TCRdb's copy keeps in-frame clones and lacks some. The table has more than 60,000 clones, 80% to 85% seen once. This sample is part of a study of OX40 agonist ivuxolimab in advanced cancers. About the research overall: Patients received the agonistic anti-OX40 (CD134) antibody ivuxolimab. Mean age approximately 61 years, range roughly 23 to 79; roughly 82% male. Partial responses occurred in three patients (one hepatocellular carcinoma, two cutaneous melanoma).

No patient had autoimmune disease or received systemic immunosuppression. This CDR3 has 17 amino acids. The ends were cut back, 1 base at V and 6 bases at J, with 19 bases in the middle. Germline assignment: CDR1 SGHDT and CDR2 YYEEEE. Specimen: CD4+ or CD8+ T cells sorted from blood, collected in a trial of the OX40 agonist ivuxolimab. This chain connects TRBV5-6 to TRBJ2-2; the D gene is possibly TRBD1 (6 bases). The TCR sequence derives from an adult with an advanced solid tumor such as melanoma, head and neck, liver or kidney cancer. CDR3 in amino acids: CASSLYPWREGAGELFF. The CDR3 DNA follows: TGTGCCAGCAGCTTGTATCCCTGGAGAGAGGGGGCCGGGGAGCTGTTTTTT. The full variable domain, with the rest looked up from reference TRBV5-6 and TRBJ2-2, is DAGVTQSPTHLIKTRGQQVTLRCSPKSGHDTVSWYQQALGQGPQFIFQYYEEEERQRGNFPDRFSGHQFPNYSSELNVNALLLGDSALYLCASSLYPWREGAGELFFGEGSRLTVL.